This TCR beta chain is drawn from a study of blood T cells in healthy people across ages. Study outcomes and limitations: Leaving the PBMCs unsorted stopped any conclusive comparison of naive versus antigen-experienced cells.

This CDR3 contains 16 residues. The V and J ends lost 2 bases and 1 base respectively, with 14 bases between them. Germline V CDR1 and CDR2: LGHDT, YNNKEL (reference sequence). For the second PCR, which ran for roughly 7 to 11 cycles, a sample-barcoded 5' primer and a J-beta primer mix were used. TCRdb re-analysed the 5' RACE reads in MiXCR, keeping a single row per CDR3 protein. This sample has about 970,000 distinct CDR3 sequences, with 51% found just once. Comment on this clonotype: Its antigen is not known.

The gene calls are TRBV3-1 and TRBJ2-5; D uncertain. The sample consisted of blood. The clonotype originates from a woman aged 55 to 70 in good health. In DNA, the CDR3 is TGTGCCAGCAGCCAAAGGACGAAAGGCCTCCAAGAGACCCAGTACTTC. Its protein product is CASSQRTKGLQETQYF.